This TCR beta chain was retrieved from a study of T cells after yellow fever vaccination. In the study overall: It was SMART-Seq v4 Ultra Low Input that prepared the fractions with low cell numbers.

Trimming removed 4 bases at V and 4 bases at J, with 13 bases between. The CDR3 is 14 residues long. From germline, CDR1 is SGHRS and CDR2 YFSETQ. 5'RACE template switching generated TCR cDNA, adding a universal primer site and UMIs. MiXCR, applied by TCRdb to the 5' RACE reads, yields one record per CDR3 protein. The sample has 450,000 to 600,000 distinct CDR3 sequences, around an eighth seen once. This chain links TRBV5-1 with TRBJ2-3; D uncertain. This sample comprised PBMCs, obtained on the day of the yellow fever booster vaccination. This receptor was obtained from a young man who received the YFV17D yellow fever vaccine. CDR3 sequence (DNA): TGCGCCAGCAGCGCTCCTAATCATCCAGATACGCAGTATTTT. Its protein product is CASSAPNHPDTQYF.